The 4 T cell receptor beta chains presented below share a single source sample, sequenced in a study of blood T cell repertoires in COVID-19 (dated by TCRdb to 2020 to 2021). Receptor libraries were prepared by the immunoSEQ multiplex PCR assay. TCRdb took over this immuneACCESS table, retaining in-frame rearrangements with V and J assigned. Such tables are incomplete; in checked studies, under half of the missing clones stem from an unresolved V gene, and the remainder is unexplained. Recorded for this sample are about 380,000 clones; 70% to 90% of them occurred a single time. Of the sample, 1% to 1.5% is held by the ten largest clones. Sequencing was carried out using PBMCs or T cells enriched from blood (not recorded which). The source is a man aged 25-45 years who had recovered from COVID-19.

The chain carries TRBV27 and TRBJ2-1; 8 positions agree with TRBD2. With V trimmed by 3 bases and J by 3 bases, 1 base remained unmatched. CDR1 and CDR2 (germline): MNHEY, SMNVEV (reference sequence). The CDR3 sequence is 14 residues long. In DNA, the CDR3 is TGTGCCAGCAGTTTCAGCGGGGGCTACAATGAGCAGTTCTTC. It specifies CASSFSGGYNEQFF.

Points on this clone: One end of the junction fails to match germline, which may point to a read error. The chain carries TRBV4-2 and TRBJ2-5; D possibly corresponds to TRBD1 (5 bases). This CDR3 comprises 14 residues. Germline assignment: CDR1 LGHNA and CDR2 YNFKEQ. DNA for the CDR3: TGTGCCAGCAGCCAAGAAAGGGGCCAAAAGACCCAGTACTTC. This gives the protein CASSQERGQKTQYF.

The J gene is TRBJ1-2, the V gene TRBV6-5, with no clear D. Germline assignment: CDR1 MNHEY and CDR2 SVGAGI. Trimming removed 1 base from V and 5 bases from J, with 14 bases in between. There are 15 residues in the CDR3. CDR3 amino acids: CASSYLVIPGYGYTF. Written as DNA, the CDR3 is TGTGCCAGCAGTTACTTAGTGATTCCGGGGTATGGCTACACCTTC.

The sample holds one count of this clone. The rearrangement joins TRBV6-5 to TRBJ1-1, with 8 bases lining up with TRBD1. Germline V lookup: CDR1 MNHEY, CDR2 SVGAGI. The length of the CDR3 is 15 residues. The ends lost 1 base at V and 1 base at J; junction bases unmatched: 2. The CDR3 bases are TGTGCCAGCAGTTACTTTGGACAGGGGAACACTGAAGCTTTCTTT. This codes for CASSYFGQGNTEAFF.